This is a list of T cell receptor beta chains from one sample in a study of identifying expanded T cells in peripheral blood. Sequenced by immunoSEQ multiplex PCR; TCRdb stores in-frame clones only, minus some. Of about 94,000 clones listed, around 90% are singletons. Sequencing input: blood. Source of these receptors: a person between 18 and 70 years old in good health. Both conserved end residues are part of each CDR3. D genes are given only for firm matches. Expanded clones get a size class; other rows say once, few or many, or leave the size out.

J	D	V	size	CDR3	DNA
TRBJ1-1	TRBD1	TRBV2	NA	CASLGDRRMNTEAFF	TGTGCCAGCTTGGGGGACAGGCGGATGAACACTGAAGCTTTCTTT
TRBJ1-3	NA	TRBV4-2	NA	CASSQGRSGNTIYF	TGTGCCAGCAGCCAAGGCCGGTCCGGAAACACCATATATTTT
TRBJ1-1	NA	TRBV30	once	CAWINGFDMNTEAFF	TGTGCCTGGATCAATGGGTTTGATATGAACACTGAAGCTTTCTTT
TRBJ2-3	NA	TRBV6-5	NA	CASSYSGTGTTDTQYF	TGTGCCAGCAGTTACTCAGGCACAGGGACGACAGATACGCAGTATTTT
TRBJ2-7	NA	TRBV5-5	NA	CASSDRLEQYF	TGTGCCAGCAGCGATAGGCTCGAGCAGTACTTC
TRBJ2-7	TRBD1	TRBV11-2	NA	CASSSNRGAYEQYF	TGTGCCAGCAGCTCCAACAGGGGAGCCTACGAGCAGTACTTC
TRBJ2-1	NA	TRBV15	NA	CATSRGPRGFYNEQFF	TGTGCCACCAGCAGAGGTCCGAGGGGCTTCTACAATGAGCAGTTCTTC
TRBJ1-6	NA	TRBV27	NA	CASSLQGALRNSPLHF	TGTGCCAGCAGTTTACAGGGTGCGTTGAGGAATTCACCCCTCCACTTT
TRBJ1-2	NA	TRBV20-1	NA	CSARDRDGYTF	TGCAGTGCTAGAGATAGGGATGGCTACACCTTC
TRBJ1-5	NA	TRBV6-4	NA	CATLSRGAGNQPQHF	TGTGCCACCCTAAGCCGGGGGGCTGGCAATCAGCCCCAGCATTTT
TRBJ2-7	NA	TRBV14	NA	CASSQPWPGTNEQYF	TGTGCCAGCAGCCAACCATGGCCAGGGACAAACGAGCAGTACTTC
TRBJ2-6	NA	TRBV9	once	CASSVSAGSGANVLTF	TGTGCCAGCAGCGTCTCGGCAGGCTCTGGGGCCAACGTCCTGACTTTC